Reported below is one TCR beta chain. No antigen is known for it. The entry originates in a study of cytomegalovirus exposure and HLA in healthy donors. The CDR3 totals 16 residues. J was trimmed by 6 bases and V by 6 bases; bases with no gene match: 12. Germline CDR1 reads LNHDA; CDR2 reads SQIVND (reference sequence). 60 Vbeta and 13 Jbeta primers were used in PCR. Sequenced by immunoSEQ multiplex PCR; TCRdb stores in-frame clones only, minus some. The sample includes some 150,000 clones, about 80% seen only once; the top ten take under 8.5%. Study outcomes and limitations: It was 150 or so TCR beta chains that were listed as cytomegalovirus-associated.

The V gene is TRBV19, the J gene TRBJ1-5; 9 bases fit TRBD1. Sequencing was carried out using PBMCs. The TCR sequence derives from a woman aged 45-65 years in good health and CMV-seropositive. CDR3 in DNA: TGTGCCAGTAGGATGCGGCTGGGACAGGGCCTTCAGCCCCAGCATTTT. Its protein product is CASRMRLGQGLQPQHF.